Listed below are T cell receptor beta chains from one sample, sequenced in a study of blood T cell repertoires in COVID-19. Only in-frame clones appear in the TCRdb table, and some are missing; sequencing was by immunoSEQ multiplex PCR. Here the sample spans roughly 300,000 clones, about nine tenths being singletons. The specimen sequenced was peripheral blood. Receptors originate from a woman aged 25 to 39 with COVID-19, enrolled during active disease. The CDR3 runs from the conserved cysteine through the conserved F or W. The D gene is left open where the match is weak. Clone size is shown for a subset of rows, as once, few, many or a class of expanded clone.

d_call cdr3_length j_call clone_size v_call cdr3_aa cdr3_nt
TRBD1 16 TRBJ2-3 - TRBV9 CASSGSWGRGTDTQYF TGTGCCAGCAGCGGATCTTGGGGCAGGGGGACAGATACGCAGTATTTT
- 14 TRBJ1-6 - TRBV7-2 CASSLQTYNSPLHF TGTGCCAGCAGCTTACAGACCTATAATTCACCCCTCCACTTT
TRBD2 16 TRBJ2-2 few TRBV7-3 CASSFSPSGNTGELFF TGTGCCAGCAGCTTTAGTCCTAGCGGTAACACCGGGGAGCTGTTTTTT
TRBD2 18 TRBJ2-2 - TRBV19 CASSISVEGRAQSGELFF TGTGCCAGTAGTATATCGGTCGAGGGGAGGGCCCAGAGCGGGGAGCTGTTTTTT
- 13 TRBJ1-1 - TRBV12-3/TRBV12-4 CASSLDMNTEAFF TGTGCCAGCAGTTTGGACATGAACACTGAAGCTTTCTTT
- 16 TRBJ1-1 - TRBV2 CASSIARNLVGTEAFF TGTGCCAGCAGTATTGCCAGGAACCTGGTGGGCACTGAAGCTTTCTTT
- 19 TRBJ2-1 - TRBV5-1 CASSPWQGGTLSSYNEQFF TGCGCCAGCAGCCCATGGCAGGGTGGTACGCTTAGCTCCTACAATGAGCAGTTCTTC
TRBD1 13 TRBJ2-7 once TRBV4-1 CASSPDRGHEQYF TGCGCCAGCAGCCCCGACAGGGGGCACGAGCAGTACTTC
TRBD1 15 TRBJ1-2 - TRBV10-2 CASTSPGQGAHGYTF TGCGCCAGCACTTCTCCCGGACAGGGGGCGCATGGCTACACCTTC
TRBD1 15 TRBJ2-7 - TRBV3-1/TRBV3-2 CASSQDLGQAYEQYF TGTGCCAGCAGCCAAGATCTGGGACAGGCTTACGAGCAGTACTTC
- 15 TRBJ1-2 - TRBV27 CASSLGGSSNYGYTF TGTGCCAGCAGTTTAGGGGGCAGTTCTAACTATGGCTACACCTTC
- 15 TRBJ1-5 - TRBV6-1 CASSELGGGYQPQHF TGTGCCAGCAGTGAACTAGGTGGGGGGTATCAGCCCCAGCATTTT
TRBD2 15 TRBJ2-2 - TRBV2 CASSVRAGDPGELFF TGTGCCAGCAGTGTTCGAGCGGGAGACCCCGGGGAGCTGTTTTTT
- 15 TRBJ1-2 - TRBV18 CASSPETDRPYGYTF TGTGCCAGCTCACCAGAGACCGACAGGCCCTATGGCTACACCTTC
- 14 TRBJ2-2 many TRBV6-5 CASSTGSDTGELFF TGTGCCAGCAGTACAGGGTCCGACACCGGGGAGCTGTTTTTT
- 15 TRBJ1-4 - TRBV28 CASSLGGPLSEKLFF TGTGCCAGCAGTTTAGGAGGCCCTCTCAGTGAAAAACTGTTTTTT
- 12 TRBJ1-2 - TRBV7-9 CASSTKTGGYTF TGTGCCAGCAGCACTAAAACCGGAGGCTACACCTTC
TRBD2 17 TRBJ2-2 - TRBV7-7 CASSPTRTSGNTGELFF TGTGCCAGCAGCCCTACTAGGACTAGCGGGAACACCGGGGAGCTGTTTTTT
TRBD1 13 TRBJ2-5 - TRBV2 CASRQQGFETQYF TGTGCCAGCAGACAACAGGGGTTCGAGACCCAGTACTTC
TRBD1 17 TRBJ2-5 - TRBV7-9 CASSLPYPGQGRETQYF TGTGCCAGCAGCTTACCTTACCCGGGACAGGGCAGAGAGACCCAGTACTTC
TRBD1 15 TRBJ1-3 - TRBV7-2 CASSPGQGPGNTIYF TGTGCCAGCAGCCCAGGACAGGGTCCCGGAAACACCATATATTTT
- 16 TRBJ1-2 - TRBV2 CASSELYGRANYGYTF TGTGCCAGCAGTGAACTCTACGGCAGGGCCAACTATGGCTACACCTTC
- 14 TRBJ1-4 - TRBV19 CASRGGTAEKKLFF TGTGCCAGCCGGGGGGGGACGGCGGAGAAAAAACTGTTTTTT
TRBD1 14 TRBJ1-2 - TRBV18 CASSPTGENYGYTF TGTGCCAGCTCACCGACAGGGGAAAACTATGGCTACACCTTC